This T cell receptor (beta chain) was identified in a study of T cells after posttransplantation cyclophosphamide. The study's findings and limits: Recipient CMV seropositivity and CMV reactivation strongly tracked TRB clonality.

This CDR3 comprises 15 residues. CDR1 is SGHDT and CDR2 is YYEEEE in the germline V gene. Losses at the gene ends were 4 bases for V and 5 bases for J; bases not matched to a gene: 8. The repertoire was sequenced with immunoSEQ multiplex PCR; TCRdb's copy has only in-frame clones and lacks some. This table has some 37,000 clones, over 75% appearing once. Cyclophosphamide on days +3 and +4 followed busulfan-fludarabine conditioning and a marrow graft. This clone showed up just once. Antigen: not known. The sample here was CD4+ T cells sorted from blood, taken approximately 2,000 days after a stem cell transplant with posttransplant cyclophosphamide. The chain couples TRBV5-6 to TRBJ2-5; TRBD1 aligns across 10 bases. The source is a female patient aged 40-50 years who received an allogeneic stem cell transplant from a related donor, was CMV-positive, and had no GVHD. Some T cells may have come from the graft donor. CDR3 in amino acids: CASSPGTGARETQYF. DNA of the CDR3: TGTGCCAGCAGCCCGGGGACAGGGGCCCGCGAGACCCAGTACTTC.